The following is a T cell receptor (beta chain) sequence with its context. The antigen remains undetermined. The sample originates from a study of graft-versus-host responses after intestinal transplantation. Overall study context: The transplants performed in recipients were multivisceral, liver-intestinal, or isolated intestinal. Every one of the recipients received anti-thymocyte globulin induction and afterwards took tacrolimus and steroids for three to four years.

Findings of the study overall: Peak circulating GvH clone levels tracked with early post-transplant HvG declines. Among recipient marrow samples, GvH clones were found; some appeared first in ileum or blood.

Per the germline V gene, CDR1 is SQVTM and CDR2 is ANQGSEA. V lost 3 bases and J 3 bases, leaving 6 bases between the germline ends. The CDR3 contains 11 residues. Data came from immunoSEQ multiplex PCR; TCRdb stores just in-frame clones and leaves some out. The table shows approximately 80,000 clones, with about 88% occurring only once. This clonotype originated in a human donor who received an intestinal transplant. The sequenced sample was unstimulated CD4+ T cells sorted from spleen or lymph node cells, obtained before intestinal transplant. J is TRBJ2-7 and V is TRBV29-1; no reliable D call. The DNA for the CDR3 is TGCAGCGTTGATTCTAACTACGAGCAGTACTTC. This codes for CSVDSNYEQYF.